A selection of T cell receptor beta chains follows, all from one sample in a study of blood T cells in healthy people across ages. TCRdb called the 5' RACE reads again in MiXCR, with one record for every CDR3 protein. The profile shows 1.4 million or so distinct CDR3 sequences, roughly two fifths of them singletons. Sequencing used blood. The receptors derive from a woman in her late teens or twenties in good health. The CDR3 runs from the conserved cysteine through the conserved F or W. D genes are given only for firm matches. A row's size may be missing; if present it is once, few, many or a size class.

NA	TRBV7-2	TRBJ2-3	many	CASSLYTDTQYF	TGTGCCAGCAGCTTATACACAGATACGCAGTATTTT
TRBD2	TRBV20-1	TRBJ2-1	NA	CSARDRLAGVNEQFF	TGCAGTGCTAGAGATCGACTAGCGGGGGTCAATGAGCAGTTCTTC
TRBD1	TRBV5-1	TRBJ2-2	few	CASSLTDRDSGELFF	TGCGCCAGCAGCTTGACGGACAGGGACTCCGGGGAGCTGTTTTTT
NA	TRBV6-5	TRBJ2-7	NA	CASTGQFPTYEQYF	TGTGCCAGCACCGGACAGTTCCCGACCTACGAGCAGTACTTC
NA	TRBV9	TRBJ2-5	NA	CASSFTSAQETQYF	TGTGCCAGCAGCTTCACTAGTGCCCAAGAGACCCAGTACTTC
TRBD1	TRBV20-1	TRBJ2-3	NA	CSVLTGRQYF	TGCAGTGTTCTGACAGGGAGGCAGTATTTT
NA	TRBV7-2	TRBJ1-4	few	CASSLGTVNEKLFF	TGTGCCAGCAGCTTAGGGACGGTCAATGAAAAACTGTTTTTT
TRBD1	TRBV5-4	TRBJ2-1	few	CASSSYRGLSYNEQFF	TGTGCCAGCAGCTCCTACAGGGGATTATCCTACAATGAGCAGTTCTTC
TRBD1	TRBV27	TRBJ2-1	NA	CASSHRTGYNEQFF	TGTGCCAGCAGTCACAGGACAGGCTACAATGAGCAGTTCTTC
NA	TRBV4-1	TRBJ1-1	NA	CASSQEGRYEAFF	TGCGCCAGCAGCCAAGAAGGGCGATACGAAGCTTTCTTT
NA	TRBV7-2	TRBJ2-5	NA	CASSPDGTAQETQYF	TGTGCCAGCAGCCCAGACGGGACGGCTCAAGAGACCCAGTACTTC